The T cell receptor (beta chain) under discussion was sequenced for a study of T cell responses to AZD1222 COVID-19 vaccine. Findings of the study overall: With two AZD1222 doses given, Spike-specific TCR breadth and depth both rose. Baseline antibody screening turned up just six seropositive AZD1222 recipients. Possibly, clonal diversity was underestimated; donors were largely white British and included more females.

A remark on this clone: Its antigen remains unidentified.

Assay: immunoSEQ multiplex PCR; the TCRdb copy retains only in-frame clones and omits some. The sample has tens of thousands of clones, about 85% seen once. V was pared by 1 base and J by 3 bases, with 17 bases between. Germline V gives CDR1 SGHRS, CDR2 YFSETQ. The CDR3 is 16 residues long. The specimen was peripheral blood, collected on day 0 of AZD1222 vaccination. The chain combines TRBV5-1 with TRBJ2-7; possible D gene TRBD2, 6 bases. This receptor was identified in an adult in good health. Here the CDR3 reads CASSLTSTSGGYEQYF. In DNA, the CDR3 is TGCGCCAGCAGCTTGACTTCGACATCCGGGGGCTACGAGCAGTACTTC.